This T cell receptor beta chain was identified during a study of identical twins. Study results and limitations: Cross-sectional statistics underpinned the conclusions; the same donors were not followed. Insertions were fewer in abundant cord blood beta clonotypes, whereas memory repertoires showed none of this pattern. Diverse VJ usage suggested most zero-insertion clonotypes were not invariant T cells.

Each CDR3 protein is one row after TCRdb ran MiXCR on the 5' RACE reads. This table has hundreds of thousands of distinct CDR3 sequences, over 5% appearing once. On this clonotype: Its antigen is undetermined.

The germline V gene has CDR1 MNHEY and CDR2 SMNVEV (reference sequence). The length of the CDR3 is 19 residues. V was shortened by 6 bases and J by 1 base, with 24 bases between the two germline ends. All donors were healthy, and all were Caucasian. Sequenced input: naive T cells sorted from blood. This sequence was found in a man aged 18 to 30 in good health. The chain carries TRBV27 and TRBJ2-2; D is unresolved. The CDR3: CASSPRNLVGTMNTGELFF. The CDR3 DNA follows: TGTGCCAGCAGCCCAAGAAACTTGGTGGGCACAATGAACACCGGGGAGCTGTTTTTT.